The clone carrying this T cell receptor (beta chain) was picked up a small number of times. Described time point: newly diagnosed GD, antithyroid drugs for less than 3 months. Extracted PBMC RNA gave rise to the TCR library. The entry originates in a study of regulatory T cells in long-lasting Graves disease. Construction of TCR beta libraries relied on iRepertoire HTBI primers and on Arm-PCR targeting CDR3 regions. TCRdb re-derived calls from the multiplex PCR reads in MiXCR, one entry per CDR3 protein. The repertoire holds approximately 440,000 distinct CDR3 sequences, with about a sixth as singletons. This CDR3 contains 12 residues. Germline V lookup: CDR1 MNHEY, CDR2 SVGEGT. Trimming shortened V by 9 bases and J by 0 bases, and 6 bases separated the two germline ends. The sample was also reused in another study, on T cells in Graves' hyperthyroidism and ophthalmopathy. That report adds: Hyperthyroidism had been newly diagnosed in patients aged 18 to 65, and its duration was under 2 months. Uncontrolled infection, other autoimmune disease, pregnancy and lactation each barred patients from inclusion.

The genes are TRBV6-2 or TRBV6-3 and TRBJ2-1; unclear D gene. This specimen was peripheral blood mononuclear cells (PBMCs), taken at new diagnosis, from a patient treated with antithyroid drugs. This TCR was recovered from a man aged 40-49 years with Graves disease. CDR3 coding DNA: TGTGCCAGTGGGGTCTCCTACAATGAGCAGTTCTTC. This translates into CASGVSYNEQFF.